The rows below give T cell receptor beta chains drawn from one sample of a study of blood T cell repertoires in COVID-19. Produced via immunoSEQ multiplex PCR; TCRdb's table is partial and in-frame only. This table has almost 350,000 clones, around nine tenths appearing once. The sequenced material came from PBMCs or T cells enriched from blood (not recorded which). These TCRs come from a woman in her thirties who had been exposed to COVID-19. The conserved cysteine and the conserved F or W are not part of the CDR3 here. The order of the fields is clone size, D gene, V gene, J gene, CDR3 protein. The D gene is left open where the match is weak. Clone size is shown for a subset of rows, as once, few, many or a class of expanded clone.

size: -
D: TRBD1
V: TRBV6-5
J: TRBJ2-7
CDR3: ASSYPLTGGVWAQY

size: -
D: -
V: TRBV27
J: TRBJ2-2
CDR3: ASSQGLRELF

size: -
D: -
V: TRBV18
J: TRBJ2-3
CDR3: ASSPLTGADTQY

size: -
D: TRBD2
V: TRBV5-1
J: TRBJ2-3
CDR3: ASSNGGVVADTQY

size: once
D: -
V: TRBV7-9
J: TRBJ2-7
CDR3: ASSLRGEGLYEQY

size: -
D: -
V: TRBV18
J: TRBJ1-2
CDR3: ASSPERQVVYGYT

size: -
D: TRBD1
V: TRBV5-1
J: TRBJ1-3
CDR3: ASRDDRGTGNTIY

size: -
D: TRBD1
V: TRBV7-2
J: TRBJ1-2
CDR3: ASSLVGTATGGYT

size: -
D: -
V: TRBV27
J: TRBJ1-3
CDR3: ASSLSPNSGNTIY

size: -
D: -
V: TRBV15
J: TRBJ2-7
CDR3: ATSRDSQGEQY

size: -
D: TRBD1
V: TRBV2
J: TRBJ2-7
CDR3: ASSFRDSSYEQY

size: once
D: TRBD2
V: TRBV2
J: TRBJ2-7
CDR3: ASSTSGYEQY

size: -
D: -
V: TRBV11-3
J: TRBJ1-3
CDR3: ASSLGQPSRAIY

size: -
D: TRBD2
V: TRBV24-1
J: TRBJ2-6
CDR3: ATSDFGGAGANVLT

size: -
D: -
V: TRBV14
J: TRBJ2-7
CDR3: ASSLSGAAFSYEQY

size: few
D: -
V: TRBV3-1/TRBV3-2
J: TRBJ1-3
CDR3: ASSVTGVSGNTIY

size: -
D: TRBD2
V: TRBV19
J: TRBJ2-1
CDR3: ATSRRGLAGNYNEQF

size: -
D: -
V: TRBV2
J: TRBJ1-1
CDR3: ASGLVQGHTEAF

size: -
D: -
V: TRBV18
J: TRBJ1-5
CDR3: ASSPQTDQPQH

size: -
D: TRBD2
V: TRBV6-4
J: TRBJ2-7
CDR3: ASSDSCGRSLPTCEQY